The 12 T cell receptor beta chains reported below all come from one sample, sequenced in a study of cytomegalovirus exposure and HLA in healthy donors. The PCR ran on 60 Vbeta and 13 Jbeta primers. Some clones are missing from TCRdb's copy, which holds only in-frame ones; the method was immunoSEQ multiplex PCR. Seen here are roughly 120,000 clones, 70% to 85% observed once, and the top ten hold about 13%. The material sequenced was PBMCs. The receptors were sampled from a woman in her 40s in good health and CMV-seropositive.

The rearrangement joins TRBV14 to TRBJ2-7, with 8 bases fitting TRBD1. From germline, CDR1 is SGHDN and CDR2 FVKESK. The CDR3 has 13 amino acids. J was trimmed by 5 bases and V by 2 bases; bases with no gene match: 2. The CDR3: CASSQKQGDEQYF. The CDR3 DNA reads TGTGCCAGCAGCCAAAAACAGGGGGACGAGCAGTACTTC. Using reference TRBV14 and TRBJ2-7 for the parts outside the CDR3, the full variable domain is EAGVTQFPSHSVIEKGQTVTLRCDPISGHDNLYWYRRVMGKEIKFLLHFVKESKQDESGMPNNRFLAERTGGTYSTLKVQPAELEDSGVYFCASSQKQGDEQYFGPGTRLTVT.

Comment on this clone: The conserved closing phenylalanine or tryptophan is absent in this CDR3, likely reflecting a read error. The DNA is omitted, as the CDR3 cannot be located on it reliably, and the CDR3 follows TCRdb's listing. This sequence joins TRBV6-5 and TRBJ2-7; the table assigns TRBD2, which was not confirmed against the DNA. 13 amino acids form the CDR3, both terminal residues included. CDR1 and CDR2 from the germline V gene are MNHEY and SVGAGI. The CDR3: CASSEAGRVYWVG.

The chain couples TRBV15 to TRBJ1-3; unclear D gene. Germline CDR1 and CDR2: LNHNV and YYDKDF (reference sequence). This CDR3 spans 17 amino acids. V lost 0 bases to trimming and J lost 0 bases, with 12 bases between them. CDR3 bases: TGTGCCACCAGCAGAGATGGACTCCAGATCTCTGGAAACACCATATATTTT. Amino acid sequence: CATSRDGLQISGNTIYF.

This chain's CDR3 is CASSYPRGSSYNEQFF. The CDR3, as DNA: TGTGCCAGTAGTTACCCTAGAGGGAGTTCCTACAATGAGCAGTTCTTC. This chain joins TRBV19 and TRBJ2-1; perhaps TRBD2 as D (5 bases). Germline loops: CDR1 LNHDA, CDR2 SQIVND (reference sequence). The CDR3 has 16 residues. The germline V and J ends were trimmed by 5 bases and 1 base, with 15 bases remaining between them.

The chain joins TRBV7-8 to TRBJ1-5, with D uncertain. The CDR3 spans 18 residues. The ends were cut back, 0 bases at V and 7 bases at J, with 22 bases in the middle. Germline V lookup: CDR1 SGHVS, CDR2 FQNEAQ. The CDR3 DNA follows: TGTGCCAGCAGCTTAGCGGGCCCTCTCCTTTTTCAAAACCAGCCCCAGCATTTT. Protein product: CASSLAGPLLFQNQPQHF.

The V and J genes are TRBV5-4 and TRBJ2-1; tentatively, D is TRBD2 (6 bases). There are 13 residues in the CDR3. The germline V gene has CDR1 SGHNT and CDR2 YYREEE (reference sequence). The V end lost 3 bases, the J end lost 8 bases, and 12 bases lay between the germline ends. Written as DNA, the CDR3 is TGTGCCAGCAGCTCGGAGGGGAGGTATGAGCAGTTCTTC. Encoded protein: CASSSEGRYEQFF. The variable domain in full, with the rest retrieved from reference TRBV5-4 and TRBJ2-1, is ETGVTQSPTHLIKTRGQQVTLRCSSQSGHNTVSWYQQALGQGPQFIFQYYREEENGRGNFPPRFSGLQFPNYSSELNVNALELDDSALYLCASSSEGRYEQFFGPGTRLTVL.

The gene calls are TRBV10-2 and TRBJ1-1, with D possibly TRBD1 on 6 matching bases. Deletions cut 6 bases from V and 0 bases from J, with 8 bases between. Germline CDR1 and CDR2: WSHSY and SAAADI. The CDR3 runs to 13 residues. The DNA of the CDR3 is TGCGCCAGCAGAGGACAGTTGAACACTGAAGCTTTCTTT. It encodes CASRGQLNTEAFF.

There are a few counts of this clone. V and J are TRBV4-1 and TRBJ1-4; D ambiguous. V lost 4 bases to trimming and J lost 3 bases, with 12 bases between them. This CDR3 is 15 amino acids long. Germline V gene sequence: CDR1 MGHRA, CDR2 YSYEKL. The CDR3 here is CASSPYLIPNEKLFF. The CDR3 bases are TGCGCCAGCAGCCCATACTTGATCCCTAATGAAAAACTGTTTTTT.

The genes are TRBV30 and TRBJ2-3; TRBD1 aligns across 8 bases. The length of the CDR3 is 13 residues. In germline, CDR1 is GTSNPN, CDR2 SVGIG (reference sequence). Unmatched junction bases numbered 4, after V lost 3 bases and J lost 5 bases. CDR3 region: CAWSVGTGDTQYF. CDR3 nucleotide sequence: TGTGCCTGGAGCGTCGGGACAGGAGATACGCAGTATTTT.

The chain has TRBV4-2 and TRBJ2-2; no firm D call. V was shortened by 0 bases and J by 7 bases, with 15 bases between the two germline ends. The CDR3 spans 16 residues. Germline CDR1 reads LGHNA; CDR2 reads YNFKEQ. CDR3 nucleotide sequence: TGTGCCAGCAGCCAAGATGGAAATACTCGGAGCGGGGAGCTGTTTTTT. Translation gives CASSQDGNTRSGELFF.

A few counts support this clone. This sequence joins TRBV5-1 and TRBJ1-3; no firm D call. This CDR3 is 15 amino acids long. The germline V gene has CDR1 SGHRS and CDR2 YFSETQ. Between the trimmed V and J ends, which lost 5 bases and 0 bases, there was a span of 12 bases. The CDR3 region is CASRFPVSSGNTIYF. The CDR3 DNA is TGCGCCAGCAGATTTCCCGTGAGCTCTGGAAACACCATATATTTT.

Concerning this clone itself: The same CDR3 also results from other DNA sequences found in this sample. The gene calls are TRBV7-8 and TRBJ2-7; D call uncertain. Trimming took 4 bases from V and 4 from J, leaving 5 bases between them. Per the germline V gene, CDR1 is SGHVS and CDR2 is FQNEAQ. The CDR3 consists of 11 residues. The CDR3 bases are TGTGCCAGCAGCTCGAGATACGAGCAGTACTTC. The encoded protein is CASSSRYEQYF. Using reference TRBV7-8 and TRBJ2-7 for the parts outside the CDR3, the full variable domain is GAGVSQSPRYKVAKRGQDVALRCDPISGHVSLFWYQQALGQGPEFLTYFQNEAQLDKSGLPSDRFFAERPEGSVSTLKIQRTQQEDSAVYLCASSSRYEQYFGPGTRLTVT.